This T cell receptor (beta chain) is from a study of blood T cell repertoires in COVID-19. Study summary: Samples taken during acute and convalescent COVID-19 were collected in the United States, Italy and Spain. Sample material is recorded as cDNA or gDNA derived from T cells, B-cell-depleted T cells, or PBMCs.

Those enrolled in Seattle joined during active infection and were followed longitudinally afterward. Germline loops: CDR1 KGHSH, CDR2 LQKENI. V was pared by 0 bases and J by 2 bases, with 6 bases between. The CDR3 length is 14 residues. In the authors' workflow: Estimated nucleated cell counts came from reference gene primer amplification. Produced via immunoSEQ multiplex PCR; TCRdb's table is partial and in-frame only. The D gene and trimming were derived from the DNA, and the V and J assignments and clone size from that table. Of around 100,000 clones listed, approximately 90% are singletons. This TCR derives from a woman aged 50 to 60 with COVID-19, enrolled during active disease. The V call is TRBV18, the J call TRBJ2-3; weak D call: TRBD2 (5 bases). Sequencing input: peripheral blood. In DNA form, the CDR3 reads TGTGCCAGCTCACCACCGAGGGCCACAGATACGCAGTATTTT. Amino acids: CASSPPRATDTQYF.